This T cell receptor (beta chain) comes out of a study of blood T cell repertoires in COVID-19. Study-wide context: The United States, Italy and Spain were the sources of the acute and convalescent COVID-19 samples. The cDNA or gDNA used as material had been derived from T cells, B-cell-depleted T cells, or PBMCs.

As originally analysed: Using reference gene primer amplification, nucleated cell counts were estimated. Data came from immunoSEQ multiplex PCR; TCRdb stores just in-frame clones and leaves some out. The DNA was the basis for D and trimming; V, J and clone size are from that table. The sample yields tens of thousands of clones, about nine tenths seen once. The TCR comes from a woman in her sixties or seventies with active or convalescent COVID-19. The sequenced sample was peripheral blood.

The CDR3 nucleotides are TGTGCCAGCCTGGGGGACAGGGGTTCACCCCTCCACTTT. Its translation is CASLGDRGSPLHF. The V and J genes are TRBV28 and TRBJ1-6, with 10 bases identical to TRBD1. V shed 8 bases and J 9 bases; nucleotides not matched to a gene: 4. The V gene's germline CDR1 is MDHEN and CDR2 SYDVKM. The CDR3 contains 13 residues.